This T cell receptor beta chain was sequenced for a study of follicular helper T cells after annual influenza vaccination. Study outcomes and limitations: Most later recoveries of Day 7 ICOS+CD38+ clones were ICOS-CD38- cTfh.

As regards this clone: Its target is not known.

Method: immunoSEQ multiplex PCR; TCRdb's copy keeps in-frame clones and lacks some. The sample records some 2,100 clones, approximately 87% being singletons. Time point noted: 2015-2016 season, pre-vaccination. J lost 3 bases, V lost 2 bases, and 4 bases had no gene match. The CDR3 extends over 14 amino acids. CDR1 and CDR2 from the germline V gene are KGHSH and LQKENI. The sequence derives from an adult who received the influenza vaccine. Here the sequenced sample was CXCR5- memory CD4+ T cells sorted from blood, taken on the day of influenza vaccination. The chain is built from TRBV18 and TRBJ2-7; 7 positions match TRBD1. The CDR3 DNA follows: TGTGCCAGCTCACCAGGGACAGATTACTACGAGCAGTACTTC. This encodes CASSPGTDYYEQYF.